The rows below give T cell receptor beta chains drawn from one sample of a study of CD8+ T cells in alopecia areata. Data came from immunoSEQ multiplex PCR; TCRdb stores just in-frame clones and leaves some out. The profile covers some 170,000 clones, with about 70% appearing a single time and 9.5% to 12% taken by the ten largest. The material sequenced was CD8+ T cells sorted from blood, taken at week 0. These receptor sequences come from a human donor with alopecia areata. CDR3s include the opening cysteine and the closing phenylalanine or tryptophan. A D gene is named only where the DNA matches it firmly. Some rows have no size entry. The others give once, few or many, or a class for an expanded clone.

V gene: TRBV29-1; clone size: NA; D gene: NA; J gene: TRBJ1-2; CDR3 DNA: TGCAGCGCAATAGGTGGGATTCCAGGGGGCTACACCTTC; CDR3 protein: CSAIGGIPGGYTF
V gene: TRBV18; clone size: NA; D gene: NA; J gene: TRBJ2-7; CDR3 DNA: TGTGCCAGCTCACTTTTCTACGAGCAGTACTTC; CDR3 protein: CASSLFYEQYF
V gene: TRBV19; clone size: NA; D gene: TRBD1; J gene: TRBJ1-2; CDR3 DNA: TGTGCCAGTAGCCCTCTGACAGGGGGCAAAGCGGCGGATGGCTACACCTTC; CDR3 protein: CASSPLTGGKAADGYTF
V gene: TRBV7-8; clone size: NA; D gene: NA; J gene: TRBJ2-7; CDR3 DNA: TGTGCCAGCAGCTTAGTCCTAACCCCCTACGAGCAGTACTTC; CDR3 protein: CASSLVLTPYEQYF
V gene: TRBV29-1; clone size: NA; D gene: NA; J gene: TRBJ2-4; CDR3 DNA: TGCAGCGTTGGAGGAAACATTCAGTACTTC; CDR3 protein: CSVGGNIQYF
V gene: TRBV13; clone size: NA; D gene: TRBD2; J gene: TRBJ2-7; CDR3 DNA: TGTGCCAGCAGCTCGGGACTATCAACCTACGAGCAGTACTTC; CDR3 protein: CASSSGLSTYEQYF
V gene: TRBV7-9; clone size: NA; D gene: NA; J gene: TRBJ1-1; CDR3 DNA: TGTGCCAGCAACTCCAACAGGGACGGCGCCGTAGAAGCTTTCTTT; CDR3 protein: CASNSNRDGAVEAFF
V gene: TRBV7-2; clone size: NA; D gene: NA; J gene: TRBJ1-6; CDR3 DNA: TGTGCCAGCAGCTTAGTCGGTTCAAGTTCACCCCTCCACTTT; CDR3 protein: CASSLVGSSSPLHF
V gene: TRBV2; clone size: NA; D gene: NA; J gene: TRBJ1-1; CDR3 DNA: TGTGCCAGCAGTGAAGAACAGAACACTGAAGCTTTCTTT; CDR3 protein: CASSEEQNTEAFF
V gene: TRBV29-1; clone size: NA; D gene: TRBD1; J gene: TRBJ1-1; CDR3 DNA: TGCAGCGCGGACAGGGGGCACGGAGCTTTCTTT; CDR3 protein: CSADRGHGAFF
V gene: TRBV15; clone size: once; D gene: NA; J gene: TRBJ2-3; CDR3 DNA: TGTGCCACCAGCTCTGTTGCAGCAGGCACAGATACGCAGTATTTT; CDR3 protein: CATSSVAAGTDTQYF
V gene: TRBV9; clone size: few; D gene: NA; J gene: TRBJ2-1; CDR3 DNA: TGTGCCAGCAGCGGGACAGCATACAATGAGCAGTTCTTC; CDR3 protein: CASSGTAYNEQFF
V gene: TRBV27; clone size: NA; D gene: NA; J gene: TRBJ2-1; CDR3 DNA: TGTGCCAGCAGTTCTGTGAGCACGCACAATGAGCAGTTCTTC; CDR3 protein: CASSSVSTHNEQFF
V gene: TRBV27; clone size: once; D gene: TRBD2; J gene: TRBJ2-3; CDR3 DNA: TGTGCCAGCAATCCCCTAGCGGGCACAGATACGCAGTATTTT; CDR3 protein: CASNPLAGTDTQYF
V gene: TRBV9; clone size: NA; D gene: TRBD1; J gene: TRBJ2-1; CDR3 DNA: TGTGCCAGCAGCGCACCAACAGGGGGCCACAATGAGCAGTTCTTC; CDR3 protein: CASSAPTGGHNEQFF
V gene: TRBV30; clone size: NA; D gene: TRBD1; J gene: TRBJ2-7; CDR3 DNA: TGTGCCTGGAGGGGTAGGACAGGGGACTACGAGCAGTACTTC; CDR3 protein: CAWRGRTGDYEQYF
V gene: TRBV27; clone size: NA; D gene: TRBD1; J gene: TRBJ2-7; CDR3 DNA: TGTGCCAGCACCCTCGGACAGGGGGTTGCCTACGAGCAGTACTTC; CDR3 protein: CASTLGQGVAYEQYF
V gene: TRBV19; clone size: few; D gene: NA; J gene: TRBJ2-7; CDR3 DNA: TGTGCCAGTAGTATCATGGCCCAGGGGACTACCTACGAGCAGTACTTC; CDR3 protein: CASSIMAQGTTYEQYF
V gene: TRBV18; clone size: NA; D gene: NA; J gene: TRBJ2-7; CDR3 DNA: TGTGCCAGCTCACCACCCGTGGGGCAGGCCGACTCCTACGAGCAGTACTTC; CDR3 protein: CASSPPVGQADSYEQYF
V gene: TRBV27; clone size: NA; D gene: NA; J gene: TRBJ1-4; CDR3 DNA: TGTGCCAGCACTAACTACAGTGGGACTAATGAAAAACTGTTTTTT; CDR3 protein: CASTNYSGTNEKLFF
V gene: TRBV9; clone size: NA; D gene: NA; J gene: TRBJ1-1; CDR3 DNA: TGTGCCAGCAGCTTACGACCTTATCTGAACACTGAAGCTTTCTTT; CDR3 protein: CASSLRPYLNTEAFF
V gene: TRBV15; clone size: once; D gene: TRBD2; J gene: TRBJ2-5; CDR3 DNA: TGTGCCACCAGCATCCTAGCGGAGGGGGAGACCCAGTACTTC; CDR3 protein: CATSILAEGETQYF
V gene: TRBV29-1; clone size: few; D gene: NA; J gene: TRBJ2-7; CDR3 DNA: TGCAGCGTTGAAGAGGAGGTTGGAGGCTACGAGCAGTACTTC; CDR3 protein: CSVEEEVGGYEQYF
V gene: TRBV27; clone size: NA; D gene: NA; J gene: TRBJ2-7; CDR3 DNA: TGTGCCAGCAGTCCACAGTTTGACGGGGATGGAGAGCAGTACTTC; CDR3 protein: CASSPQFDGDGEQYF
V gene: TRBV2; clone size: NA; D gene: TRBD2; J gene: TRBJ2-3; CDR3 DNA: TGTGCCAGCAGTGAACCGGGACTAGCAGGCGCAGATACGCAGTATTTT; CDR3 protein: CASSEPGLAGADTQYF
V gene: TRBV30; clone size: NA; D gene: NA; J gene: TRBJ1-5; CDR3 DNA: TGTGCCTGGTGGGAGGGCAGCGCTAATCAGCCCCAGCATTTT; CDR3 protein: CAWWEGSANQPQHF
V gene: TRBV15; clone size: NA; D gene: NA; J gene: TRBJ1-1; CDR3 DNA: TGTGCCACCAGCAAAACAGGAAGGAACACTGAAGCTTTCTTT; CDR3 protein: CATSKTGRNTEAFF
V gene: TRBV9; clone size: NA; D gene: NA; J gene: TRBJ1-2; CDR3 DNA: TGTGCCAGCAGCGCCCATGCTACAGAGAAGGGAGGCTACACCTTC; CDR3 protein: CASSAHATEKGGYTF
V gene: TRBV4-1; clone size: NA; D gene: NA; J gene: TRBJ1-5; CDR3 DNA: TGCGCCAGCAGCCAAGATTGGGTGAATCAGCCCCAGCATTTT; CDR3 protein: CASSQDWVNQPQHF
V gene: TRBV6-6; clone size: NA; D gene: NA; J gene: TRBJ1-1; CDR3 DNA: TGTGCCAGCAGTTCCAGGGTTGGCAAGAACACTGAAGCTTTCTTT; CDR3 protein: CASSSRVGKNTEAFF
V gene: TRBV27; clone size: NA; D gene: NA; J gene: TRBJ2-5; CDR3 DNA: TGTGCCAGCAGTTTAGCTTGGCAAGAAGGACAAGAGACCCAGTACTTC; CDR3 protein: CASSLAWQEGQETQYF
V gene: TRBV9; clone size: NA; D gene: NA; J gene: TRBJ2-7; CDR3 DNA: TGTGCCAGCAGCGGCAGGGTGTCGTCCTACGAGCAGTACTTC; CDR3 protein: CASSGRVSSYEQYF
V gene: TRBV11-2; clone size: NA; D gene: NA; J gene: TRBJ1-1; CDR3 DNA: TGTGCCAGCAGCTTTCAGGGGAGGAACACTGAAGCTTTCTTT; CDR3 protein: CASSFQGRNTEAFF
V gene: TRBV27; clone size: NA; D gene: NA; J gene: TRBJ2-7; CDR3 DNA: TGTGCCAGCGGGACGGGGTACGAGCAGTACTTC; CDR3 protein: CASGTGYEQYF
V gene: TRBV6-5; clone size: NA; D gene: NA; J gene: TRBJ2-5; CDR3 DNA: TGTGCCAGCAGTTACACAACGGACAGAGAAGAGACCCAGTACTTC; CDR3 protein: CASSYTTDREETQYF
V gene: TRBV7-9; clone size: few; D gene: TRBD1; J gene: TRBJ2-2; CDR3 DNA: TGTGCCAGCAGCCCAATCTCGGACAGGTGGAACACCGGGGAGCTGTTTTTT; CDR3 protein: CASSPISDRWNTGELFF
V gene: TRBV7-9; clone size: few; D gene: TRBD2; J gene: TRBJ2-5; CDR3 DNA: TGTGCCAGCAGCAAACAGAGGACTAGCGGGCAGAAGACCCAGTACTTC; CDR3 protein: CASSKQRTSGQKTQYF
V gene: TRBV13; clone size: NA; D gene: TRBD1; J gene: TRBJ2-2; CDR3 DNA: TGTGCCAGCAGCGGCGACAGGGGGACATCGAACACCGGGGAGCTGTTTTTT; CDR3 protein: CASSGDRGTSNTGELFF
V gene: TRBV18; clone size: few; D gene: TRBD1; J gene: TRBJ1-4; CDR3 DNA: TGTGCCAGCTCGACCGGGACAGTCAATGAAAAACTGTTTTTT; CDR3 protein: CASSTGTVNEKLFF
V gene: TRBV14; clone size: NA; D gene: NA; J gene: TRBJ2-3; CDR3 DNA: TGTGCCAGCAGCGCGTCAGGTACGCAGTATTTT; CDR3 protein: CASSASGTQYF
V gene: TRBV13; clone size: NA; D gene: NA; J gene: TRBJ2-2; CDR3 DNA: TGTGCCAGCAGCACAGCCAGGGGGGAGCTGTTTTTT; CDR3 protein: CASSTARGELFF
V gene: TRBV11-2; clone size: NA; D gene: NA; J gene: TRBJ1-4; CDR3 DNA: TGTGCCAGCAGCTTATGGGGTGAGGGAAGACCTAATGAAAAACTGTTTTTT; CDR3 protein: CASSLWGEGRPNEKLFF
V gene: TRBV23-1; clone size: few; D gene: NA; J gene: TRBJ1-2; CDR3 DNA: TGCGCCAGCAGACTGACAGGTCATCACTATGGCTACACCTTC; CDR3 protein: CASRLTGHHYGYTF
V gene: TRBV27; clone size: NA; D gene: TRBD2; J gene: TRBJ2-1; CDR3 DNA: TGTGCCAGCAGTTTGGGGACTACCTACAATGAGCAGTTCTTC; CDR3 protein: CASSLGTTYNEQFF